This TCR beta chain was captured in a study of early T cells in non-severe SARS-CoV-2 infection. The overall study: Sequencing of bulk RNA from unsorted whole blood was done, without chain pairing.

This clonotype has a count of ten or more. What it recognizes is unknown. Individual cDNA molecules carried attached unique molecular identifiers. TCRdb re-analysed the 5' RACE reads in MiXCR, keeping a single row per CDR3 protein. This repertoire shows fewer than 85,000 distinct CDR3 sequences, about 11% found once; its top ten account for approximately 12%. The V and J ends lost 6 bases and 4 bases, in that order; junction bases with no gene match: 7. The CDR3 has 15 residues. Study outcomes and limitations: Anti-spike CD8 responses were favored in VDJdb matching, and private and CD4 specificities were missed.

The receptor was derived from an adult who was a healthcare worker with PCR-confirmed SARS-CoV-2 infection or an uninfected control (not recorded which). The chain joins TRBV12-3 or TRBV12-4 to TRBJ1-5; TRBD1 agrees at 9 bases. The source was whole blood, collected at baseline. CDR3 sequence (DNA): TGTGCCAGCAGCCCCGGGACAGGGAGGAATCAGCCCCAGCATTTT. This codes for CASSPGTGRNQPQHF.